These T cell receptor beta chains were read from a single sample in a study of CD8 T cells in ankylosing spondylitis. TCRdb reanalysed the 5' RACE reads using MiXCR and keeps one entry per CDR3 protein. Among 25,000 to 35,000 distinct CDR3 sequences, around 30% were seen once, and the ten largest hold 45%. Sequenced input: synovial fluid, either unsorted or a sorted T cell fraction (not recorded which). The receptors were gathered from a male donor with ankylosing spondylitis. CDR3s include the opening cysteine and the closing phenylalanine or tryptophan. A D gene is named only where the DNA matches it firmly. For some rows the clone size is stated as once, few or many, or as a class when expanded; others skip it.

J,size,D,V,DNA,CDR3
TRBJ1-2,many,.,TRBV7-9,TGTGCCAGCAGCCACCGGGACACAGACTATGGCTACACCTTC,CASSHRDTDYGYTF
TRBJ2-2,few,.,TRBV19,TGTGCCAGTAGCAAAACCCGACCCAGTGGTTTCGCCGGGGAGCTGTTTTTT,CASSKTRPSGFAGELFF
TRBJ1-4,many,.,TRBV29-1,TGCAGCGCTGGTGGGGGGGGCGCAACTAATGAAAAACTGTTTTTT,CSAGGGGATNEKLFF
TRBJ1-5,many,TRBD1,TRBV10-1,TGCGCCAGCAGTTTTACTACAGGGGATCAGCCCCAGCATTTT,CASSFTTGDQPQHF
TRBJ2-2,.,TRBD2,TRBV12-3/TRBV12-4,TGTGCCAGCACCTATAGCGGGAGTTACACCGGGGAGCTGTTTTTT,CASTYSGSYTGELFF
TRBJ2-2,medium-sized,TRBD2,TRBV20-1,TGCAGTGCCCCTCCGGGAGGGTTTCCCGGGGAGCTGTTTTTT,CSAPPGGFPGELFF
TRBJ1-1,few,TRBD1,TRBV10-3,TGTGCCATCTGTTGGGACAGCCACACTGAAGCTTTCTTT,CAICWDSHTEAFF
TRBJ2-1,few,.,TRBV4-2,TGTGCCAGCAGCCCTCTGGGAGTAAGGACCTACAATGAGCAGTTCTTC,CASSPLGVRTYNEQFF
TRBJ1-2,few,.,TRBV30,TGTGCCTGGAGTGTAGGCAGGGTGGATGGCTACACCTTC,CAWSVGRVDGYTF
TRBJ2-1,few,.,TRBV4-1,TGCGCCAGCAGCGGCCGGGGGACGGCGGAGCAGTTCTTC,CASSGRGTAEQFF
TRBJ2-7,few,.,TRBV6-1,TGTGCCAGCAGTGATCCGGAAACCTACGAGCAGTACTTC,CASSDPETYEQYF
TRBJ2-1,few,TRBD2,TRBV28,TGTGCCAGCAGTGGGACTAGCTCTTTAAATGAGCAGTTCTTC,CASSGTSSLNEQFF
TRBJ2-5,.,.,TRBV9,TGTGCCAGCAGCGTAGGGCACGACGAGGAGACCCAGTACTTC,CASSVGHDEETQYF
TRBJ2-3,few,TRBD2,TRBV5-1,TGCGCCAGCAGCTTGACGCGGGAGAGCACAGATACGCAGTATTTT,CASSLTRESTDTQYF
TRBJ2-2,.,TRBD2,TRBV7-8,TGTGCCAGCAGCTTTCTAGCGGGAGTCGGGGGGGAGCTGTTTTTT,CASSFLAGVGGELFF
TRBJ1-6,many,.,TRBV27,TGTGCCAGCACTGGAGGTGGGAATTCACCCCTCCACTTT,CASTGGGNSPLHF
TRBJ2-1,few,TRBD2,TRBV4-2,TGTGCCAGCAGCCAAGAATCAGGACTAGCGGAATACAATGAGCAGTTCTTC,CASSQESGLAEYNEQFF
TRBJ2-2,.,.,TRBV4-1,TGCGCCAGCAGCCAAACGACAGGTCCCAACACCGGGGAGCTGTTTTTT,CASSQTTGPNTGELFF
TRBJ1-2,.,.,TRBV11-3,TGTGCCAGCAGCTTACTAGGGGAGCGAGACTATGGCTACACCTTC,CASSLLGERDYGYTF
TRBJ1-5,.,.,TRBV28,TGTGCCAGCAGTTTATTTGGCGGCAATCAGCCCCAGCATTTT,CASSLFGGNQPQHF
TRBJ2-1,.,TRBD2,TRBV28,TGTGCCAGCAGTTTGAAGTCTAGCGGGAGGAGTGAGCAGTTCTTC,CASSLKSSGRSEQFF
TRBJ2-4,.,.,TRBV28,TGTGCCAGCAGTCCGGGAATAGCCAAAAACATTCAGTACTTC,CASSPGIAKNIQYF
TRBJ2-5,.,.,TRBV11-2,TGTGCCAGCGGACAAACAGGAATTTCACAAGAGACCCAGTACTTC,CASGQTGISQETQYF
TRBJ2-7,many,.,TRBV7-9,TGTGCCAGCACCTGGGGGAACGAGCAGTACTTC,CASTWGNEQYF
TRBJ2-3,many,TRBD2,TRBV28,TGTGCCAGCAGTCGAACTGGGACTAGCGGGAGTAGCACAGATACGCAGTATTTT,CASSRTGTSGSSTDTQYF
TRBJ2-1,few,.,TRBV12-3/TRBV12-4,TGTGCCAGCAGTTCCTACTCTCTCCGGGACTCAAGCTCCTACAATGAGCAGTTCTTC,CASSSYSLRDSSSYNEQFF
TRBJ1-1,.,.,TRBV19,TGTGCCAGTAGTATAGATCTCGGCCTGGACACTGAAGCTTTCTTT,CASSIDLGLDTEAFF
TRBJ2-2,few,TRBD1,TRBV20-1,TGCAGTGCTAAGCCCGGGACAGGGGGCGCCGGGGAGCTGTTTTTT,CSAKPGTGGAGELFF
TRBJ2-2,many,TRBD1,TRBV9,TGTGCCAGCAGCGTAGGGGACAGCTTCACCGGGGAGCTGTTTTTT,CASSVGDSFTGELFF
TRBJ2-1,many,TRBD2,TRBV5-1,TGCGCCAGCAGCTTGGAGTCTAGCGGGACGGATGAGCAGTTCTTC,CASSLESSGTDEQFF
TRBJ2-7,many,.,TRBV12-3/TRBV12-4,TGTGCCAGCAGTTTGACCAACCCCTACGAGCAGTACTTC,CASSLTNPYEQYF